This T cell receptor beta chain was captured in a study of blood T cell repertoires in COVID-19. Study information: PBMCs, B-cell-depleted T cells, or T cells provided the cDNA or gDNA that made up the material.

The germline V gene encodes CDR1 MNHEY and CDR2 SVGAGI. V shed 6 bases and J 8 bases; nucleotides not matched to a gene: 10. There are 14 residues in the CDR3. Clones were read by immunoSEQ multiplex PCR, and TCRdb kept only the in-frame ones, dropping some. The sample consists of 150,000 or so clones, over 80% of them appearing once. This receptor was obtained from a woman aged 50 to 65 with acute or convalescent COVID-19. The chain is built from TRBV6-5 and TRBJ2-4; 7 nucleotides agree with TRBD1. The sample taken for sequencing was peripheral blood. DNA of the CDR3: TGTGCCAGCAGCCTGACAGGGAGTGGGGACATTCAGTACTTC. This codes for CASSLTGSGDIQYF.